The clone carrying this T cell receptor beta chain was seen only once. Its specificity is not known. V was shortened by 0 bases and J by 0 bases, with 11 bases between the two germline ends. This CDR3 is 15 amino acids long. Germline V gene lookup returns CDR1 DFQATT and CDR2 SNEGSKA (reference sequence). Then a second PCR, running about 6 to 12 cycles, was carried out with a sample-barcoded 5' primer and a J-beta primer mix. In TCRdb, the 5' RACE reads were re-called with MiXCR into one record per CDR3 protein. This table has 700,000 to 1,000,000 distinct CDR3 sequences, 40% to 50% appearing once. The sample belongs to a study of blood T cells in healthy people across ages. Overall study findings and caveats: Diversity was higher, and naive CD4+ cells more numerous, in long-lived donors than in aged donors. Conclusively comparing naive with antigen-experienced cells was impossible with unsorted PBMCs.

The sequencing input was blood. The chain carries TRBV20-1 and TRBJ1-1; a possible D gene is TRBD1 (5 bases). The TCR sequence derives from a man aged 60 to 75 in good health. CDR3 residues: CSAREPGTVNTEAFF. The CDR3 region has the DNA TGCAGTGCTAGAGAACCCGGGACGGTGAACACTGAAGCTTTCTTT.